This T cell receptor (beta chain) was found in a study of Ad26.COV2.S vaccination and SARS-CoV-2 variants. Method: immunoSEQ multiplex PCR; TCRdb's copy keeps in-frame clones and lacks some. This sample has 350,000 to 500,000 clones, with less than 95% found just once. The treatment: some 20 received Ad26.COV2.S at low or high dose, single or two shots; about five received placebo; per-sample allocation not given. Sampling was done on day 63 after the first vaccine or placebo injection. The germline V gene encodes CDR1 MDHEN and CDR2 SYDVKM. Trimming pared 7 bases from V and 7 bases from J, leaving 11 bases between. The CDR3 is 12 residues long.

The sequences come from peripheral blood, collected in a trial of Ad26.COV2.S vaccine versus placebo. This clonotype originated in a person between 18 and 60 years old who received the Ad26.COV2.S COVID-19 vaccine or a placebo. This sequence joins TRBV28 and TRBJ1-3; no firm D call. The CDR3 DNA reads TGTGCCAGCACCGGTCCCGTGAACACCATATATTTT. Its translation: CASTGPVNTIYF. The full variable domain, with the rest looked up from reference TRBV28 and TRBJ1-3, is DVKVTQSSRYLVKRTGEKVFLECVQDMDHENMFWYRQDPGLGLRLIYFSYDVKMKEKGDIPEGYSVSREKKERFSLILESASTNQTSMYLCASTGPVNTIYFGEGSWLTVV.